The clone carrying this T cell receptor (beta chain) appeared once. The data derive from a study of blood T cell repertoires in COVID-19. About the research overall: Spain, Italy and the United States supplied samples that represented acute and convalescent COVID-19. T cells, B-cell-depleted T cells, or PBMCs provided the cDNA or gDNA that served as material.

Profiled with immunoSEQ multiplex PCR; TCRdb holds only in-frame clones, not every one. The sample includes under 150,000 clones, roughly four fifths of them seen just once. The CDR3 sequence is 13 residues long. Trimming stripped 3 bases from V and 8 bases from J, with 11 bases between. Germline-derived CDR1 and CDR2 are SGHVS and FQNEAQ. Sequenced material: peripheral blood. The chain uses TRBV7-8 and TRBJ2-1, with D perhaps TRBD2 (7 bases). The TCR comes from a human donor in a cohort sampled during active COVID-19. The CDR3 region is CASSFLGGHEQFF. The CDR3 bases are TGTGCCAGCAGCTTCTTGGGGGGGCATGAGCAGTTCTTC.